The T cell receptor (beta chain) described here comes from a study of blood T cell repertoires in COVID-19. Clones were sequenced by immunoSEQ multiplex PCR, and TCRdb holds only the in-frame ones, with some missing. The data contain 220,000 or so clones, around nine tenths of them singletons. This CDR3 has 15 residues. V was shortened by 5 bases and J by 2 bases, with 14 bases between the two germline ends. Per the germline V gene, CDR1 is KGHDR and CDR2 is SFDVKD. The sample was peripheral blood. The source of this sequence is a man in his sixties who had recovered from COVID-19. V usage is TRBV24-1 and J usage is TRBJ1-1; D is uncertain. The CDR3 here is CATSGGNGVNTEAFF. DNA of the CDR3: TGTGCCACCAGTGGGGGAAACGGGGTAAACACTGAAGCTTTCTTT.